A selection of T cell receptor beta chains follows, all from one sample in a study of blood T cell repertoires in COVID-19. Clones were read by immunoSEQ multiplex PCR, and TCRdb kept only the in-frame ones, dropping some. The profile shows roughly 120,000 clones, roughly four fifths of them singletons. The sample was peripheral blood. The source of these receptors is a man in his 70s with active or convalescent COVID-19. The CDR3 runs from the conserved cysteine through the conserved F or W. The order of the fields is V gene, J gene, clone size, D gene, CDR3 DNA, CDR3 protein. The D gene is left open where the match is weak. Where a row states a size, it is once, few, many or the class of an expanded clone; other rows omit it.

TRBV11-3	TRBJ2-3	-	-	TGTGCCAGCAGCTTGGACATAGCCACAGATACGCAGTATTTT	CASSLDIATDTQYF
TRBV19	TRBJ1-2	-	-	TGTGCCAGTAGCACAAGTCAGTATGGCTACACCTTC	CASSTSQYGYTF
TRBV3-1/TRBV3-2	TRBJ2-3	-	-	TGTGCCAGCAGCCAGACACTAGATACGCAGTATTTT	CASSQTLDTQYF
TRBV7-6	TRBJ2-2	-	TRBD2	TGTGCCAGCAGCTTAGTACCTAGCGGGAGCACCGGGGAGCTGTTTTTT	CASSLVPSGSTGELFF
TRBV5-1	TRBJ2-2	-	TRBD1	TGCGCCAGCAGCGCTGGACAGGGAAACACCGGGGAGCTGTTTTTT	CASSAGQGNTGELFF
TRBV28	TRBJ1-2	-	-	TGTGCCCTTGCAATCCCGACAGTTTCGGGTGGCTACACCTTC	CALAIPTVSGGYTF
TRBV18	TRBJ2-7	-	TRBD1	TGTGCCAGCTCATCCCGGACAGGACTCTCCTACGAGCAGTACTTC	CASSSRTGLSYEQYF
TRBV16	TRBJ2-2	few	-	TGTGCCAGCAGCCAATCCCAGGGAACCGGGGAGCTGTTTTTT	CASSQSQGTGELFF
TRBV5-1	TRBJ1-1	-	-	TGCGCCAGCAGCCAGACTTCCGGGACAAGGATATCTTTCTTT	CASSQTSGTRISFF
TRBV29-1	TRBJ1-1	few	TRBD1	TGCAGCGTCCTACAGGGGATCACTGAAGCTTTCTTT	CSVLQGITEAFF
TRBV30	TRBJ1-1	-	TRBD1	TGTGCCTGGAGTGGAGCAGGGGGCCTGGCGGAAGCTTTCTTT	CAWSGAGGLAEAFF
TRBV2	TRBJ1-6	-	-	TGTGCCAGCAGTGATGCCCAGAATAATTCACCCCTCCACTTT	CASSDAQNNSPLHF
TRBV18	TRBJ1-2	once	-	TGTGCCAGCTCACCAAGTACGGGTGGCGTGGGTGCTAACTATGGCTACACCTTC	CASSPSTGGVGANYGYTF
TRBV3-1/TRBV3-2	TRBJ2-2	-	-	TGTGCCAGCAGCCAGGCAAGCGGGGAGCTGTTTTTT	CASSQASGELFF
TRBV7-2	TRBJ1-3	-	-	TGTGCCAGCAGCCTCGGGGGGAATGGAAACACCATATATTTT	CASSLGGNGNTIYF
TRBV11-2	TRBJ2-1	-	TRBD2	TGTGCCAGCAGTCTTAGCGGGGGCCTCTACAATGAGCAGTTCTTC	CASSLSGGLYNEQFF
TRBV10-3	TRBJ2-1	-	TRBD1	TGTGCCATCAGTAGACAGGGCTCCTACAATGAGCAGTTCTTC	CAISRQGSYNEQFF
TRBV7-3	TRBJ2-5	-	TRBD2	TGTGCCAGCAGCAAGGGACTAGCGGGTGCTGAGACCCAGTACTTC	CASSKGLAGAETQYF
TRBV7-2	TRBJ2-1	-	TRBD2	TGTGCCAGCAGCCTTAGACTAGCGCCAAGCTCCTACAATGAGCAGTTCTTC	CASSLRLAPSSYNEQFF
TRBV10-2	TRBJ2-1	once	-	TGCGCCAGCAGTGAGCGGGAGTACAATGAGCAGTTCTTC	CASSEREYNEQFF
TRBV4-3	TRBJ2-2	many	-	TGCGCCAGCAGCCAAGAACTGATACTAGCAGATTCTCTCACCGGGGAGCTGTTTTTT	CASSQELILADSLTGELFF
TRBV6-1	TRBJ2-7	once	TRBD1	TGTGCCAGCAGTGAAAGGACAGGGGACTACGAGCAGTACTTC	CASSERTGDYEQYF
TRBV4-2	TRBJ2-7	-	-	TGTGCCAGCAGCCAAGACCGGGGAGGCTACGAGCAGTACTTC	CASSQDRGGYEQYF
TRBV6-5	TRBJ1-2	-	-	TGTGCCACCGCCGGGGAGGGCATTAACTATGGCTACACCTTC	CATAGEGINYGYTF
TRBV7-8	TRBJ2-3	few	TRBD2	TGTGCCAGCAGCTTAGGTCTGAGGTTAGCGGGAGTTGCGGATACGCAGTATTTT	CASSLGLRLAGVADTQYF
TRBV19	TRBJ2-7	-	-	TGTGCCAGTAGTAACACTAGGATCTCCTACGAGCAGTACTTC	CASSNTRISYEQYF
TRBV19	TRBJ1-2	few	-	TGTGCCAGTAAATGGAGGGGCTACACCTTC	CASKWRGYTF
TRBV5-1	TRBJ2-2	-	TRBD1	TGCGCCAGCAGCAAAGGAGGGACAGGGGCGAACACCGGGGAGCTGTTTTTT	CASSKGGTGANTGELFF
TRBV11-3	TRBJ2-2	-	-	TGTGCCAGCAACTTGGATAGCTACCCCGGGGAGCTGTTTTTT	CASNLDSYPGELFF
TRBV9	TRBJ2-7	-	TRBD1	TGTGCCAGCAGCGTAGGACAGGGGAGTATAGACGAGCAGTACTTC	CASSVGQGSIDEQYF
TRBV11-1	TRBJ2-5	-	-	TGTGCCAGCAGCCCGCTCAGGGAGACCCAGTACTTC	CASSPLRETQYF
TRBV11-3	TRBJ2-2	-	TRBD1	TGTGCCAGCAACCATAGGTGGGGGACAGGGACCACCGGGGAGCTGTTTTTT	CASNHRWGTGTTGELFF
TRBV5-1	TRBJ2-2	-	-	TGCGCCAGCAGCATGACAGCGAACACCGGGGAGCTGTTTTTT	CASSMTANTGELFF
TRBV11-2	TRBJ2-7	-	TRBD2	TGTGCCAGCAGCTTAACTAGCGGACCCTACGAGCAGTACTTC	CASSLTSGPYEQYF
TRBV5-1	TRBJ2-1	-	TRBD2	TGCGCCAGCTGCCCTAGCGGTTACAATGAGCAGTTCTTC	CASCPSGYNEQFF
TRBV4-1	TRBJ1-4	-	TRBD1	TGCGCCAGCAGCGTACAGGGGAAGTCTAATGAAAAACTGTTTTTT	CASSVQGKSNEKLFF
TRBV13	TRBJ1-6	-	-	TGTGCCAGCAGCCAGACAGGAAGGATTTCACCCCTCCACTTT	CASSQTGRISPLHF
TRBV7-8	TRBJ2-1	-	TRBD2	TGTGCCAGCAGCCCAAGGACTAGCGGGAGTTGGGGGAATGAGCAGTTCTTC	CASSPRTSGSWGNEQFF
TRBV5-1	TRBJ2-7	-	TRBD1	TGCGCCAGCAGCGCTGGCTGGGACAGGGGGAACTACGAGCAGTACTTC	CASSAGWDRGNYEQYF
TRBV7-8	TRBJ1-3	-	-	TGTGCCAGCAGCCCAAACCCGGACTGGTTCTCGGGCGACACCATATATTTT	CASSPNPDWFSGDTIYF
TRBV2	TRBJ1-2	-	-	TGTGCCAGCAGTCCCCGGGGGGGAATGGGCTATGGCTACACCTTC	CASSPRGGMGYGYTF
TRBV18	TRBJ1-2	-	-	TGTGCCAGCCGCCCAGGGGCGGCTAACTATGGCTACACCTTC	CASRPGAANYGYTF
TRBV7-8	TRBJ1-2	-	TRBD1	TGTGCCAGCAGCGCCCTGACAGGGGCCGGCAACTATGGCTACACCTTC	CASSALTGAGNYGYTF
TRBV5-1	TRBJ1-2	-	-	TGCGCCAGCAGCTTGAATGTGGTGTCTAGCTATGGCTACACCTTC	CASSLNVVSSYGYTF
TRBV5-4	TRBJ1-1	-	TRBD1	TGTGCCAGCAGCCCGACAGGGCCGGGGACTGAAGCTTTCTTT	CASSPTGPGTEAFF
TRBV9	TRBJ2-7	-	TRBD1	TGTGCCAGCAGCGCAGGGACAGGGGAAGCCTACGAGCAGTACTTC	CASSAGTGEAYEQYF
TRBV7-2	TRBJ2-3	-	TRBD1	TGTGCCAGCAGCCCCCAGACAGGGGCAGAATATACGCAGTATTTT	CASSPQTGAEYTQYF
TRBV6-5	TRBJ1-5	-	TRBD1	TGTGCCAGCAGTCCACGGACAGGGTATCATCAGCCCCAGCATTTT	CASSPRTGYHQPQHF
TRBV30	TRBJ1-1	-	TRBD1	TGTGCCTGGGAGACGGGACAGGTGAACACTGAAGCTTTCTTT	CAWETGQVNTEAFF